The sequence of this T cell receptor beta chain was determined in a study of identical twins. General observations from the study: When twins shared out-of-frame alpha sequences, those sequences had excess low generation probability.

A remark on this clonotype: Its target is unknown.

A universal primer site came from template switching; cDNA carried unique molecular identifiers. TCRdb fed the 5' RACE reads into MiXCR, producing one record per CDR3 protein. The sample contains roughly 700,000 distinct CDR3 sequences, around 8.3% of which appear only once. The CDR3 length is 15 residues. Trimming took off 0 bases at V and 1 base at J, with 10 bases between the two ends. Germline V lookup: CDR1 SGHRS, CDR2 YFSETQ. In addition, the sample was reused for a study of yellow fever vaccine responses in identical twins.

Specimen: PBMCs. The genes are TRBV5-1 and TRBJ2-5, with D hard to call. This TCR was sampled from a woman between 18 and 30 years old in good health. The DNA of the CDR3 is TGCGCCAGCAGCTTGGACGGGTCCAGCCAAGAGACCCAGTACTTC. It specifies CASSLDGSSQETQYF. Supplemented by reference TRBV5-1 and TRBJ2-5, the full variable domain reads KAGVTQTPRYLIKTRGQQVTLSCSPISGHRSVSWYQQTPGQGLQFLFEYFSETQRNKGNFPGRFSGRQFSNSRSEMNVSTLELGDSALYLCASSLDGSSQETQYFGPGTRLLVL.